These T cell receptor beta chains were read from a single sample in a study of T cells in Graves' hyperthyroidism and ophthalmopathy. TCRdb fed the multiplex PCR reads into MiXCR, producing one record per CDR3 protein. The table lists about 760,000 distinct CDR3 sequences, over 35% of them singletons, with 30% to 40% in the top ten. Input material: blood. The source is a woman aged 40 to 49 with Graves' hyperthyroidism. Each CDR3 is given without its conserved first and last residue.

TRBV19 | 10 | ASSIEGVGYT
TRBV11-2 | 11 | ASSFKGTQPQH
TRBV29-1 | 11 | SVRGHANTEAF
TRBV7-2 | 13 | ASSRLETSPQPQH
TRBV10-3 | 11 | AISPRNRAGYT
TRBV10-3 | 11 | AIRPFVSYEQY
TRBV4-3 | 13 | ASSQDLDGLAEAF
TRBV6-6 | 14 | ASSSPLTGRGYGYT
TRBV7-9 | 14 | ASSLVGASFVYEQY
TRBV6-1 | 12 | ASSDGQGNYGYT
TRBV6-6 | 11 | ASSYSYPYEQY
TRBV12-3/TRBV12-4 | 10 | ASTRVGGGAF
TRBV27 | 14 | ASSLVRTGGLETQY
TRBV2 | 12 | ASLGTSGSYEQY
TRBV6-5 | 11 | ASSSGYNYEQY
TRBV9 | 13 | ASSVPRPINEKLF
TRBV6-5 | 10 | ASSYTGRGYT
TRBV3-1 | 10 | ASQGGGYEQY
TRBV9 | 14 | ASSVERTDDNSPLH
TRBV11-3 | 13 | ASSLVGRVTDEQY
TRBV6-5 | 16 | ASRRGASGIANTGELF
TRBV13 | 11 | ASSARLSYEQY